A selection of T cell receptor beta chains follows, all from one sample in a study of cytomegalovirus exposure and HLA in healthy donors. The data were produced by immunoSEQ multiplex PCR, yet TCRdb's version contains in-frame clones alone and is incomplete. The sample has more than 65,000 clones; around 74% are singletons. Input material: PBMCs. All receptors derive from a woman aged 60-75 years in good health and CMV-seropositive. Both conserved end residues are part of each CDR3. The order of the fields is V gene, CDR3 length, clone size, J gene, D gene, CDR3 DNA, CDR3 protein. The D gene is left open where the match is weak. Clone size is not always given. Where it is, it says once, few, many or a class for expanded clones.

>TRBV4-1|19|once|TRBJ2-1|.
TGCGCCAGCAGCCAAGGACAGGGAATGACGGGGGGGCGCTGGAATGAGCAGTTCTTC
CASSQGQGMTGGRWNEQFF
>TRBV7-2|16|.|TRBJ2-5|TRBD2
TGTGCCAGCAGCTACACTAGCGGCCTCCGCCAAGAGACCCAGTACTTC
CASSYTSGLRQETQYF
>TRBV2|13|.|TRBJ1-5|.
TGTGCCAGCAGTGACCCGGCCGGGGGGCCCCAGCATTTT
CASSDPAGGPQHF
>TRBV9|12|.|TRBJ2-1|.
TGTGCCAGCAGCGGGAGATACAATGAGCAGTTCTTC
CASSGRYNEQFF
>TRBV9|14|.|TRBJ1-6|.
TGTGCCAGCAGCGTAGTGGCCGATAATTCACCCCTCCACTTT
CASSVVADNSPLHF
>TRBV6-5|13|.|TRBJ1-1|.
TGTGCCAGCAGTTACTCGGGGCTCGCTGAAGCTTTCTTT
CASSYSGLAEAFF
>TRBV5-1|16|.|TRBJ1-4|TRBD1
TGCGCCAGCAGCTTGGGGGACAGAGGGGGCTACGAAAAACTGTTTTTT
CASSLGDRGGYEKLFF
>TRBV11-2|15|.|TRBJ1-6|TRBD1
TGTGCCAGCAGCTTTGGACAGGGGGAGAATTCACCCCTCCACTTT
CASSFGQGENSPLHF
>TRBV14|14|.|TRBJ1-6|.
TGTGCCAGCAGCCAAGAGACAGGTTATTCACCCCTCCACTTT
CASSQETGYSPLHF
>TRBV14|15|once|TRBJ1-2|TRBD1
TGTGCCAGCAGCCAGGTCGGACAGGGGGCCTATGGCTACACCTTC
CASSQVGQGAYGYTF
>TRBV29-1|10|.|TRBJ2-7|.
TGCAGCGTTCGGGTCGGGGAGCAGTACTTC
CSVRVGEQYF
>TRBV4-1|15|.|TRBJ2-7|TRBD2
TGCGCCAGCAGCACACCGGGAGGGGGTACCTACGAGCAGTACTTC
CASSTPGGGTYEQYF
>TRBV5-6|17|.|TRBJ2-6|.
TGTGCCAGCAGCTTGGGGGGCAGGCTGACGGGGGCCAACGTCCTGACTTTC
CASSLGGRLTGANVLTF
>TRBV11-3|12|.|TRBJ1-1|.
TGTGCCAGCAGCGCGGGGGACACGGTCTCTTTCTTT
CASSAGDTVSFF
>TRBV6-1|14|.|TRBJ1-2|.
TGTGCCAGCAGTGAAGTTACGGGGGTCGATGGCTACACCTTC
CASSEVTGVDGYTF
>TRBV7-8|16|.|TRBJ2-7|.
TGTGCCAGCAGCTTAGTATCTCTAGCGCGAGTCTACGAGCAGTACTTC
CASSLVSLARVYEQYF
>TRBV6-6|14|.|TRBJ1-5|TRBD1
TGTGCCAGCAACCCGACAGGGACCAATCAGCCCCAGCATTTT
CASNPTGTNQPQHF
>TRBV2|15|.|TRBJ1-1|.
TGTGCCAGCCTTGAAAGGAGCGGATCGAACACTGAAGCTTTCTTT
CASLERSGSNTEAFF
>TRBV14|14|.|TRBJ2-1|TRBD2
TGTGCCAGCAGCCAAGTTGGTGGGGGGGATGAGCAGTTCTTC
CASSQVGGGDEQFF
>TRBV25-1|16|few|TRBJ2-6|TRBD1
TGTGCCAGCAGTCTGACAGGGGGCTCTGGGGCCAACGTCCTGACTTTC
CASSLTGGSGANVLTF
>TRBV5-1|13|.|TRBJ2-5|TRBD1
TGCGCCAGCAGCTTCGGACAGGGTGGGACCCAGTACTTC
CASSFGQGGTQYF
>TRBV20-1|11|.|TRBJ2-3|TRBD1
TGCAGTGCTCCTACCGGGACAGGCTTCAATTTT
CSAPTGTGFNF
>TRBV5-1|14|once|TRBJ2-3|.
TGCGCCAGCAGCTTTGAGCGGAGCACAGATACGCAGTATTTT
CASSFERSTDTQYF
>TRBV7-9|16|.|TRBJ1-2|.
TGTGCCAGCAGCTCCCGACAGCTAACTTCTATCTATGGCTACACCTTC
CASSSRQLTSIYGYTF
>TRBV6-1|14|many|TRBJ2-7|TRBD1
TGTGCCAGCAGCGAGGGACAGGGGGCGTACGAGCAGTACTTC
CASSEGQGAYEQYF
>TRBV4-2|16|.|TRBJ1-2|.
TGTGCCAGCAGCCAAGATCTTTCGGTGGAGAAATATGGCTACACCTTC
CASSQDLSVEKYGYTF
>TRBV5-1|15|.|TRBJ1-2|.
TGCGCCAGCAGCTTGGCCCAGGGAACTAACTATGGCTACACCTTC
CASSLAQGTNYGYTF
>TRBV30|14|.|TRBJ2-2|TRBD1
TGTGCCTGGAAGGGGGACAGTCGTGCCGGGGAGCTGTTTTTT
CAWKGDSRAGELFF
>TRBV7-6|14|.|TRBJ1-6|TRBD1
TGTGCCAGCAGCCTCTCTACAGGGGATTCACCCCTCCACTTT
CASSLSTGDSPLHF
>TRBV30|11|.|TRBJ1-2|.
TGTGCCTGGAGTGTATGGAGTGGCTACACCTTC
CAWSVWSGYTF
>TRBV4-1|14|.|TRBJ2-7|TRBD2
TGCGCCAGCGGCCCAGGGACTAGCGTGTACGAGCAGTACTTC
CASGPGTSVYEQYF
>TRBV5-1|14|.|TRBJ2-7|.
TGCGCCAGCAGCTTGGGAGGAGTTGCTGGGGAGCAGTACTTC
CASSLGGVAGEQYF
>TRBV5-1|14|.|TRBJ2-2|TRBD1
TGCGCCAGCAGCTTGAGGACAGGGACCGGGGAGCTGTTTTTT
CASSLRTGTGELFF
>TRBV7-2|12|.|TRBJ2-5|.
TGTGCCAGCAGTATAGCTTTTCCAGGGGCCGACTTC
CASSIAFPGADF
>TRBV14|16|.|TRBJ2-1|TRBD1
TGTGCCAGCAGCCCGGACAGGGGGGTCCCCTACAATGAGCAGTTCTTC
CASSPDRGVPYNEQFF
>TRBV2|16|.|TRBJ2-1|TRBD2
TGTGCCAGCAGCGAGCGGGAGGGCCTCGGTGGCAATGAGCAGTTCTTC
CASSEREGLGGNEQFF
>TRBV2|12|few|TRBJ1-2|.
TGTGCCAGCAGCTACGCGGAGGGTTCAGATTACTTC
CASSYAEGSDYF
>TRBV5-6|17|.|TRBJ2-7|TRBD2
TGTGCCAGCGCCGGGGCGGGGACTAGCGGGCCCATCTACGAGCAGTACTTC
CASAGAGTSGPIYEQYF
>TRBV7-3|15|.|TRBJ2-4|TRBD1
TGTGCCAGCAGCTTGTCGACAGGGGGCATGGACATTCAGTACTTC
CASSLSTGGMDIQYF
>TRBV5-3|14|once|TRBJ1-6|TRBD1
TGTGCCAGAAACCTGACAGGGAATAATTCACCCCTCCACTTT
CARNLTGNNSPLHF
>TRBV6-6|13|.|TRBJ1-1|.
TGTGCCACCGTCAAAGGGGGGGTCATTGAAGCTTTCTTT
CATVKGGVIEAFF
>TRBV6-1|14|few|TRBJ1-1|.
TGTGCCAGCGGGGGAGGGAGGGAACTGACTGAAGCTTTCTTT
CASGGGRELTEAFF
>TRBV5-1|13|.|TRBJ2-2|.
TGCGCCAGCCGCCCCCAGGGGAGCGGGGAGCTGTTTTTT
CASRPQGSGELFF
>TRBV6-5|14|.|TRBJ1-6|.
TGTGCCAGCAGGCCCGGGACACGTAATTCACCCCTCCACTTT
CASRPGTRNSPLHF
>TRBV30|15|.|TRBJ1-5|.
TGTGCCTGTCCAAACGAGCCATATAGCAATCAGCCCCAGCATTTT
CACPNEPYSNQPQHF
>TRBV27|13|once|TRBJ1-2|.
TGTGCCAGCAGTTTCGGGGGAGGAGATGGCTACACCTTC
CASSFGGGDGYTF
>TRBV4-1|17|few|TRBJ2-6|TRBD2
TGCGCCAGCAGCAAATCTGGGGAGGGGTCTGGGGCCAACGTCCTGACTTTC
CASSKSGEGSGANVLTF
>TRBV19|15|few|TRBJ2-1|.
TGTGCCAGTAGTTCTGGTTCGGGGAGCTACAATGAGCAGTTCTTC
CASSSGSGSYNEQFF
>TRBV27|14|.|TRBJ1-6|.
TGTGCCAGCAGAACAGACCACTATAATTCACCCCTCCACTTT
CASRTDHYNSPLHF
>TRBV4-1|15|.|TRBJ2-3|.
TGCGCCAGCAGCCCCGATCCGGGGAGCACAGATACGCAGTATTTT
CASSPDPGSTDTQYF
>TRBV29-1|13|few|TRBJ2-7|TRBD1
TGCAGCGGCCGTGGACAGGGGTCCGACGAGCAGTACTTC
CSGRGQGSDEQYF
>TRBV30|15|.|TRBJ1-3|TRBD1
TGTGCATGGAGTGGGGGACAGCTCTCTGGAAACACCATATATTTT
CAWSGGQLSGNTIYF
>TRBV15|13|.|TRBJ1-1|.
TGTGCCACCAGTACGACGCGGGGCACTGAAGCTTTCTTT
CATSTTRGTEAFF
>TRBV7-7|16|.|TRBJ1-5|TRBD1
TGTGCTAGCAGCCACAGGGACAGAAGAAGGAATCAGCCCCAGCATTTT
CASSHRDRRRNQPQHF
>TRBV4-2|15|.|TRBJ2-3|.
TGTGCCAGCAGCCAAGATTTGGCCGACACAGATACGCAGTATTTT
CASSQDLADTDTQYF
>TRBV21-1|12|.|TRBJ2-7|.
TGTGCCAGCAGCCCCGGGTCCTACGAGCAGTACTTC
CASSPGSYEQYF
>TRBV5-1|16|.|TRBJ2-1|TRBD2
TGCGCCAGCAGCTTGGCCGGGACGGGGGGGCGCTTGGAGCAGTTCTTC
CASSLAGTGGRLEQFF